Presented here are 24 T cell receptor beta chains from one specimen sequenced in a study of Graves' ophthalmopathy and Graves' hyperthyroidism. The sequenced template was RNA, covering the TCR beta CDR3 region. Second-round multiplex PCR came after first-round RT-PCR with HTBI primers. MiXCR was run by TCRdb on the multiplex PCR reads, yielding one entry per CDR3 protein. This table holds over 650,000 distinct CDR3 sequences, about 41% found once. Input material: peripheral blood. These receptors were taken from an adult man with Graves' ophthalmopathy.

At least ten counts were recorded for this clonotype. The chain is built from TRBV6-4 and TRBJ2-7, with no clear D. CDR3 length: 11 amino acids. Trimming stripped 7 bases from V and 3 bases from J, with 7 bases between. Germline CDR1 MRHNA, CDR2 SNTAGT. DNA of the CDR3: TGTGCCAGCAACTACCACTACGAGCAGTACTTC. Amino acids: CASNYHYEQYF.

V is TRBV24-1 and J is TRBJ2-6, with D maybe TRBD1 (6 bases). CDR1 is KGHDR, CDR2 SFDVKD, per germline. Trimming took off 3 bases at V and 4 bases at J, with 9 bases between the two ends. The CDR3 covers 15 residues. CDR3 DNA sequence: TGTGCCACCAGTGATGTAGGGACAGGGGCCAACGTCCTGACTTTC. Translating gives CATSDVGTGANVLTF.

The V and J genes are TRBV7-2 and TRBJ1-1; D not resolved. Per germline, CDR1 SGHTA and CDR2 FQGNSA. The CDR3 extends over 15 amino acids. Trimming removed 5 bases from V and 5 bases from J, with 18 bases in between. This chain's CDR3 is CASSQAYSSGTEAFF. The CDR3 bases are TGTGCCAGCAGCCAAGCGTACAGCTCGGGGACTGAAGCTTTCTTT.

About this clonotype: A junction end diverges from the germline sequence, so it may reflect a read error. The rearrangement links TRBV2 to TRBJ2-7; 8 bases match TRBD1. The CDR3 consists of 11 residues. CDR1 is SNHLY and CDR2 is FYNNEI in the germline V gene. This chain's CDR3 is CASSDWDRQHF. The CDR3 DNA is TGTGCCAGCAGTGACTGGGACAGGCAGCACTTC.

The V and J genes are TRBV29-1 and TRBJ1-3; D unresolved. CDR1 is SQVTM and CDR2 is ANQGSEA in the germline V gene. The CDR3 length is 13 residues. Trimming shortened V by 4 bases and J by 0 bases, and 7 bases separated the two germline ends. This CDR3 reads CSVGTDSGNTIYF. CDR3 nucleotides: TGCAGCGTTGGGACGGACTCTGGAAACACCATATATTTT.

In its sample, this clonotype was seen many times. V is TRBV7-9 and J is TRBJ2-5, with D unresolved. V was trimmed by 4 bases and J by 1 base, leaving 10 bases between them. Per the germline V gene, CDR1 is SEHNR and CDR2 is FQNEAQ (reference sequence). CDR3 length: 14 amino acids. CDR3 loop: CASSSNHLQETQYF. The CDR3 DNA is TGTGCCAGCAGCTCGAACCACCTCCAAGAGACCCAGTACTTC.

The chain is built from TRBV20-1 and TRBJ1-5, with unresolved D. V dropped 2 bases and J dropped 5 bases, with 7 bases sitting between them. Germline V gene lookup returns CDR1 DFQATT and CDR2 SNEGSKA (reference sequence). This CDR3 comprises 12 residues. In nucleotides, the CDR3 is TGCAGTGCTAGAAGCGGAGATCAGCCCCAGCATTTT. It specifies CSARSGDQPQHF.

About this clonotype itself: A single base separates this from a much larger clone, so it may be a read error. V is TRBV12-3 or TRBV12-4 and J is TRBJ2-7; a weak D match, TRBD1 (5 bases). V gave up 2 bases and J gave up 6 bases, with 14 bases separating them. This CDR3 is 14 amino acids long. In DNA form, the CDR3 reads TGTGCCAGCAGTTTACTGTTGGGGCGGACCGAGCAGTACGTC. The encoded protein is CASSLLLGRTEQYV.

This chain joins TRBV18 and TRBJ2-5; the match to TRBD1 covers 7 bases. The CDR3 sequence is 14 residues long. CDR1 KGHSH and CDR2 LQKENI come from the germline V gene. V was clipped by 3 bases and J by 5 bases; unmatched bases: 6. Written as DNA, the CDR3 is TGTGCCAGCTCACCCTCGACAGGGTCGGAGACCCAGTACTTC. Protein sequence: CASSPSTGSETQYF.

This chain uses TRBV14 with TRBJ2-7, with D hard to call. Germline CDR1 is SGHDN and CDR2 is FVKESK. V was pared by 4 bases and J by 2 bases, with 12 bases between. This CDR3 is built from 14 residues. In DNA, the CDR3 is TGTGCCAGCAGCCCAACAGCGCAGCCCTACGAGCAGTACTTC. Translated, it gives CASSPTAQPYEQYF. Based on the CDR3 plus reference TRBV14 and TRBJ2-7, the full variable domain is EAGVTQFPSHSVIEKGQTVTLRCDPISGHDNLYWYRRVMGKEIKFLLHFVKESKQDESGMPNNRFLAERTGGTYSTLKVQPAELEDSGVYFCASSPTAQPYEQYFGPGTRLTVT.

The chain carries TRBV10-2 and TRBJ1-6; TRBD1 is a possible D gene (6 bases). V was pared by 6 bases and J by 8 bases, with 17 bases between. CDR3 length equals 15 residues. Germline V gene data show CDR1 as WSHSY and CDR2 as SAAADI. The CDR3 loop is CASRTQGSRDSPLHF. Written as DNA, the CDR3 is TGCGCCAGCAGGACACAGGGCTCCCGGGATTCACCCCTCCACTTT.

This clonotype was seen at least ten times. V is TRBV19 and J is TRBJ1-5; weak D call: TRBD1 (6 bases). This CDR3 is 14 amino acids long. V was trimmed by 5 bases and J by 2 bases, leaving 10 bases between them. Germline CDR1 LNHDA, CDR2 SQIVND (reference sequence). The CDR3 region is CASSYREGNQPQHF. As DNA, the CDR3 is TGTGCCAGTAGTTACAGGGAAGGCAATCAGCCCCAGCATTTT.

At least ten counts were recorded for this clonotype. The chain is built from TRBV6-6 and TRBJ1-2; D gene ambiguous. V lost 5 bases and J 8 bases, leaving 15 bases between the germline ends. From germline, CDR1 is MNHNY and CDR2 SVGAGI (reference sequence). This CDR3 has 13 amino acids. The CDR3 protein is CASSHRAAAGYTF. The CDR3 DNA sequence: TGTGCCAGCAGTCATAGGGCGGCGGCGGGCTACACCTTC.

This clonotype came up a few times. The gene calls are TRBV5-1 and TRBJ2-2, with 7 bases matching TRBD1. The CDR3 length is 17 residues. Germline CDR1 SGHRS, CDR2 YFSETQ. After removal of 5 bases from V and 4 bases from J, the junction contained 14 bases not matched to a gene. CDR3 amino acids: CASRTTGTSLITGELFF. The CDR3 coding sequence is TGCGCCAGCAGGACGACAGGGACGAGTCTGATCACCGGGGAGCTGTTTTTT.

The chain joins TRBV7-9 to TRBJ1-5, with a weak D call TRBD1 (5 bases). Germline loops: CDR1 SEHNR, CDR2 FQNEAQ (reference sequence). Trimming removed 6 bases at V and 5 bases at J, with 11 bases between. The CDR3 extends over 13 amino acids. CDR3 residues: CASRYRDDQPQHF. In DNA, the CDR3 is TGTGCCAGCAGATACCGGGACGATCAGCCCCAGCATTTT.

The chain couples TRBV6-6 to TRBJ1-1; D gene ambiguous. There are 14 residues in the CDR3. CDR1 is MNHNY, CDR2 SVGAGI, per germline (reference sequence). Trimming cost V 1 base and J 4 bases, with 10 bases left between them. The CDR3, as DNA: TGTGCCAGCAGTTACTGGAGGGAAAGCACTGAAGCTTTCTTT. Encoded protein: CASSYWRESTEAFF.

V usage is TRBV10-3 and J usage is TRBJ2-5, with D hard to call. Germline V gene data show CDR1 as ENHRY and CDR2 as SYGVKD. The CDR3 is 14 residues long. V was cut by 2 bases and J by 5 bases, with 12 bases left in between. The CDR3 is CAISETDGEETQYF. The CDR3 DNA reads as TGTGCCATCAGTGAGACAGACGGTGAGGAGACCCAGTACTTC.

This clonotype was seen many times. This sequence joins TRBV20-1 and TRBJ1-6; D possibly corresponds to TRBD1 (5 bases). V was pared by 2 bases and J by 9 bases, with 14 bases between. CDR1 and CDR2 from the germline V gene are DFQATT and SNEGSKA (reference sequence). The CDR3 runs to 14 residues. The CDR3 is CSARYGTAASPLHF. The CDR3 region has the DNA TGCAGTGCTAGATACGGGACTGCGGCTTCACCCCTCCACTTT.

The genes are TRBV29-1 and TRBJ1-2; no clear D gene. This CDR3 has 12 residues. Germline CDR1 is SQVTM and CDR2 is ANQGSEA. CDR3 sequence: CAAEARDYGYTF. The CDR3 bases are TGCGCAGCGGAGGCTCGGGACTATGGCTACACCTTC. Variable domain in full (rest from reference TRBV29-1 and TRBJ1-2): SAVISQKPSRDICQRGTSLTIQCQVDSQVTMMFWYRQQPGQSLTLIATANQGSEATYESGFVIDKFPISRPNLTFSTLTVSNMSPEDSSIYLCAAEARDYGYTFGSGTRLTVV.

In the case of this clonotype: Mismatch with germline at one junction end may stem from a read error. The chain joins TRBV5-8 to TRBJ1-1, with a possible D match to TRBD1 (5 bases). CDR1 is SGHTS and CDR2 is YDEGEE in the germline V gene. This CDR3 region has 12 residues. The CDR3 here is CASSDMRDGTSF. The CDR3, as DNA: TGTGCCAGCAGCGATATGAGGGACGGGACTTCCTTT.

The chain is built from TRBV10-3 and TRBJ1-6, with 10 positions matching TRBD1. The J segment lost 9 bases and the V segment lost 6 bases, leaving 11 bases of the junction unmatched. Germline CDR1 is ENHRY and CDR2 is SYGVKD. The CDR3 has 16 residues. The chain's CDR3 is CAIRNAPGTGASPLHF. In nucleotides, the CDR3 is TGTGCCATCAGGAATGCTCCCGGGACAGGGGCTTCACCCCTCCACTTT.

Comments on this clonotype: A read error is possible here, since a much larger clone lies one base away. The rearrangement joins TRBV29-1 to TRBJ2-2, with 7 bases lining up with TRBD1. Trimming cost V 7 bases and J 3 bases; bases outside gene matches: 5. The CDR3 loop spans 13 amino acids. The V gene's germline CDR1 is SQVTM and CDR2 ANQGSEA. CDR3 DNA: TGCAGCGGACAGGGCGAGGACACCGGGGAGCTGTTTTTT. Amino acid sequence: CSGQGEDTGELFF.

This clonotype was seen repeatedly, ten times or more. J is TRBJ2-2 and V is TRBV9; 7 bases agree with TRBD1. Germline V gene sequence: CDR1 SGDLS, CDR2 YYNGEE. The CDR3 consists of 16 residues. V lost 4 bases, J lost 6 bases, and 12 bases stayed unmatched. The CDR3 loop reads CASSTGQAPFAGELFF. The CDR3 DNA reads as TGTGCCAGCAGCACTGGACAGGCCCCCTTCGCCGGGGAGCTGTTTTTT.

Remarks on this clonotype: A read error is possible here, since a much larger clone lies one base away. This rearrangement joins TRBV9 to TRBJ1-5; no definite D call. Germline values: CDR1 SGDLS, CDR2 YYNGEE. The CDR3 has 15 amino acids. The germline V and J ends were trimmed by 4 bases and 0 bases, with 11 bases remaining between them. This chain's CDR3 is CASSPHSNSNQPQHF. DNA of the CDR3: TGTGCCAGCAGCCCACACTCGAATAGCAATCAGCCCCAGCATTTT.